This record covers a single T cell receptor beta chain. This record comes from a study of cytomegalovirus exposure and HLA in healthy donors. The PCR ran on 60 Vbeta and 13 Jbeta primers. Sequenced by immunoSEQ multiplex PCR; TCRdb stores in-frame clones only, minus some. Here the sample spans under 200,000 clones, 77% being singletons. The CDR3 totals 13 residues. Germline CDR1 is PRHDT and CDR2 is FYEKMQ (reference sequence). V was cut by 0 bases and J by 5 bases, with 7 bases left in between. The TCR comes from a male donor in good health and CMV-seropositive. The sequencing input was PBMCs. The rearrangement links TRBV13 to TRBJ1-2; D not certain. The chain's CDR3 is CASSLGTGYGYTF. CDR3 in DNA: TGTGCCAGCAGCTTAGGGACGGGATATGGCTACACCTTC.